A selection of T cell receptor beta chains follows, all from one sample in a study of blood T cells in healthy people across ages. TCRdb ran MiXCR on the 5' RACE reads and lists one entry per CDR3 protein. The profile shows about 1.7 million distinct CDR3 sequences, 28% of them singletons. The sequenced material came from blood. These receptor sequences come from a woman between 25 and 40 years old in good health. CDR3s include the opening cysteine and the closing phenylalanine or tryptophan. The order of the fields is clone size, J gene, D gene, V gene, CDR3 DNA, CDR3 protein. D genes are given only for firm matches. The size field is filled for only some rows; it gives once, few, many or a size class.

size: few
J: TRBJ2-5
D: TRBD2
V: TRBV4-3
DNA: TGCGCCAGCAGCCCAAGGTCTAGCGGGAGGGAGACCCAGTACTTC
CDR3: CASSPRSSGRETQYF

size: few
J: TRBJ1-5
D: -
V: TRBV12-3/TRBV12-4
DNA: TGTGCCAGCAGTTTACGACAGTATAGCAATCAGCCCCAGCATTTT
CDR3: CASSLRQYSNQPQHF

size: -
J: TRBJ2-3
D: TRBD2
V: TRBV20-1
DNA: TGCAGTGCTGGGGGACTAGCGGCCCTTACTAGCACAGATACGCAGTATTTT
CDR3: CSAGGLAALTSTDTQYF

size: many
J: TRBJ2-7
D: -
V: TRBV14
DNA: TGTGCCAGCAGCCAAAATACGGGAAGCTCCTACGAGCAGTACTTC
CDR3: CASSQNTGSSYEQYF

size: few
J: TRBJ1-5
D: -
V: TRBV20-1
DNA: TGCAGTGCTGGAGAGTTAAGCAATCAGCCCCAGCATTTT
CDR3: CSAGELSNQPQHF

size: few
J: TRBJ1-6
D: -
V: TRBV3-1
DNA: TGTGCCAGCAGCCCCCGGATACTGGGGTATAATTCACCCCTCCACTTT
CDR3: CASSPRILGYNSPLHF

size: -
J: TRBJ1-2
D: TRBD1
V: TRBV27
DNA: TGTGCCAGCAGTTGGGGACAGGGGGAAGATGGCTACACCTTC
CDR3: CASSWGQGEDGYTF

size: -
J: TRBJ2-1
D: -
V: TRBV2
DNA: TGTGCCAGCAGCGATCAAAGGGACCCGAGCGTGCAGTTCTTC
CDR3: CASSDQRDPSVQFF

size: -
J: TRBJ2-3
D: -
V: TRBV11-2
DNA: TGTGCCAGCAGCTCTGGTGGGTGGGGGGTCCGGTCAGATACGCAGTATTTT
CDR3: CASSSGGWGVRSDTQYF

size: -
J: TRBJ2-4
D: TRBD1
V: TRBV5-1
DNA: TGCGCCAGCAGCTCTACAGGGGGGTTGAATTTTGAGCAGTACTTC
CDR3: CASSSTGGLNFEQYF

size: -
J: TRBJ2-5
D: -
V: TRBV6-5
DNA: TGTGCCAGCAGTTACTCGAGGGGGACGGGGACCCAGTACTTC
CDR3: CASSYSRGTGTQYF

size: few
J: TRBJ2-1
D: TRBD1
V: TRBV20-1
DNA: TGCAGTGCTCTGACGGGACAGGGGGCCGATGAGCAGTTCTTC
CDR3: CSALTGQGADEQFF

size: -
J: TRBJ2-3
D: -
V: TRBV20-1
DNA: TGCAGTGCGCGGCCCGGGGGTTCTAGCACAGATACGCAGTATTTT
CDR3: CSARPGGSSTDTQYF

size: once
J: TRBJ2-5
D: -
V: TRBV20-1
DNA: TGCAGTGCTAGGGCAGCGGAAGTTCCTGAGACCCAGTACTTC
CDR3: CSARAAEVPETQYF

size: -
J: TRBJ1-5
D: -
V: TRBV12-3/TRBV12-4
DNA: TGTGCCAGCAGTTTTAATCCACGAGATCAGCCCCAGCATTTT
CDR3: CASSFNPRDQPQHF

size: few
J: TRBJ2-1
D: -
V: TRBV9
DNA: TGTGCCAGCAGCGTAGCAAGTTCTGGGGAGCAGTTCTTC
CDR3: CASSVASSGEQFF

size: many
J: TRBJ2-5
D: -
V: TRBV5-1
DNA: TGCGCCAGCAGCTTGGAAAGGACAGAGACCCAGTACTTC
CDR3: CASSLERTETQYF

size: -
J: TRBJ2-5
D: -
V: TRBV28
DNA: TGTACCAGCACCTCGGTGGAGACCCAGTACTTC
CDR3: CTSTSVETQYF

size: many
J: TRBJ2-5
D: -
V: TRBV29-1
DNA: TGCAGCGTTGGCTCTGGGGGGGAGACCCAGTACTTC
CDR3: CSVGSGGETQYF

size: few
J: TRBJ2-5
D: TRBD2
V: TRBV7-7
DNA: TGTGCCAGCAGCTTAGGGGCGAGGACTAGCGGGGGGCGTCGGGAGACCCAGTACTTC
CDR3: CASSLGARTSGGRRETQYF

size: many
J: TRBJ2-3
D: -
V: TRBV20-1
DNA: TGCAGTGCTAAGGTCCAGTACTCCACAGATACGCAGTATTTT
CDR3: CSAKVQYSTDTQYF

size: few
J: TRBJ2-1
D: -
V: TRBV10-3
DNA: TGTGCCATCAATTCCGACGGCTTGAGGGATGAGCAGTTCTTC
CDR3: CAINSDGLRDEQFF

size: few
J: TRBJ2-1
D: -
V: TRBV12-3/TRBV12-4
DNA: TGTGCCAGCAGCACGACCGAGACTAACAATGAGCAGTTCTTC
CDR3: CASSTTETNNEQFF

size: few
J: TRBJ2-1
D: TRBD2
V: TRBV5-5
DNA: TGTGCCAGCAGCGACGGGACTAGCGGGAGTCTCTACAATGAGCAGTTCTTC
CDR3: CASSDGTSGSLYNEQFF

size: few
J: TRBJ1-5
D: TRBD1
V: TRBV18
DNA: TGTGCCAGCTCACCGAACAGGGGGGGTGATCAGCCCCAGCATTTT
CDR3: CASSPNRGGDQPQHF

size: many
J: TRBJ2-7
D: -
V: TRBV4-2
DNA: TGTGCCAGCAGCCAAGAAGACAGAACCTACGAGCAGTACTTC
CDR3: CASSQEDRTYEQYF

size: -
J: TRBJ2-4
D: -
V: TRBV7-2
DNA: TGTGCCAGCAGCTTACAACTACAGGGAGCCAAAAACATTCAGTACTTC
CDR3: CASSLQLQGAKNIQYF

size: -
J: TRBJ2-7
D: -
V: TRBV7-2
DNA: TGTGCCAGCAGCTTACCATTAGTAGAGAGCTACGAGCAGTACTTC
CDR3: CASSLPLVESYEQYF

size: -
J: TRBJ1-4
D: TRBD1
V: TRBV15
DNA: TGTGCCACCAGCTTCGGGACAGGGAATGAAAAACTGTTTTTT
CDR3: CATSFGTGNEKLFF

size: many
J: TRBJ2-7
D: -
V: TRBV29-1
DNA: TGCAGCGTTGAAGATCTTCAGGGTGAGCAGTACTTC
CDR3: CSVEDLQGEQYF

size: few
J: TRBJ1-2
D: -
V: TRBV25-1
DNA: TGTGCCAGCAGTGAATGGTTAGTGACTGTACAGCCAGGCTATGGCTACACCTTC
CDR3: CASSEWLVTVQPGYGYTF

size: -
J: TRBJ2-4
D: TRBD1
V: TRBV7-3
DNA: TGTGCCAGCAGCTTAACGGTCCAGGGGGTAGCCAAAAACATTCAGTACTTC
CDR3: CASSLTVQGVAKNIQYF

size: many
J: TRBJ2-5
D: -
V: TRBV5-5
DNA: TGTGCCAGCAGCGCGGGACGAACTGTGGAGACCCAGTACTTC
CDR3: CASSAGRTVETQYF

size: few
J: TRBJ2-3
D: -
V: TRBV15
DNA: TGTGCCACCAGCAGAGAATCTGAGTGGGGGAGCACAGATACGCAGTATTTT
CDR3: CATSRESEWGSTDTQYF

size: many
J: TRBJ1-1
D: -
V: TRBV10-3
DNA: TGTGCCATCAGTGAGTCGTCAGGAAAGGATATTAATGAAGCTTTCTTT
CDR3: CAISESSGKDINEAFF